The entry that follows covers one TCR beta chain sequence. This sample was taken from a study of control samples from healthy donors and cancer patients. Germline CDR1 WNHNN, CDR2 SYGVQD (reference sequence). This CDR3 is built from 13 residues. V was trimmed by 7 bases and J by 6 bases, leaving 10 bases between them. Libraries were prepared by immunoSEQ multiplex PCR; TCRdb keeps only in-frame clonotypes and omits some of them. The table lists approximately 120,000 clones, approximately 90% of them singletons, with approximately 16% in the top ten. The chain combines TRBV10-1 with TRBJ1-6, with D maybe TRBD1 (6 bases). This sequence was found in a woman aged 45-60 years in good health. The sample consisted of blood. The CDR3 DNA follows: TGCGCCAGCACCGGGACAAGTAATTCACCCCTCCACTTT. As protein: CASTGTSNSPLHF.